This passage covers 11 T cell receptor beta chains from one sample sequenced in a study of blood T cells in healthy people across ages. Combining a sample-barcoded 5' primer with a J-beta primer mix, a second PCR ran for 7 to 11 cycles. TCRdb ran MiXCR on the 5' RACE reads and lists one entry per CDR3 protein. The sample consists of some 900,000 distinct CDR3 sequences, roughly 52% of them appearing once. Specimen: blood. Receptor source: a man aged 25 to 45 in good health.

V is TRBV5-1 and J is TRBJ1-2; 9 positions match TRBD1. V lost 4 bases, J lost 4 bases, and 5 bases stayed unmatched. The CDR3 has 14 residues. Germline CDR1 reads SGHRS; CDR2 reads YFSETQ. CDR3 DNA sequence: TGCGCCAGCAGCGGGACAGGGCCCCTCTATGGCTACACCTTC. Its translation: CASSGTGPLYGYTF.

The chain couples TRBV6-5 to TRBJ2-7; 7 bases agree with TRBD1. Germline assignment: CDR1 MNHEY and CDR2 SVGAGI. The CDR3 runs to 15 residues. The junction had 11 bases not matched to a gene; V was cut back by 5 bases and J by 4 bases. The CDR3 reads CASSPDPTGRYEQYF. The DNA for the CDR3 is TGTGCCAGCAGTCCCGATCCGACAGGGAGATACGAGCAGTACTTC.

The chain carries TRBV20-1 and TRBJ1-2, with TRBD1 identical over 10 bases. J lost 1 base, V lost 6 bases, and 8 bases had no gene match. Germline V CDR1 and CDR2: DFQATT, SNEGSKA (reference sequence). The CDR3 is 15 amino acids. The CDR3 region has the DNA TGCAGTGCAGGGACAGGGGATTTCGTTAACTATGGCTACACCTTC. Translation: CSAGTGDFVNYGYTF.

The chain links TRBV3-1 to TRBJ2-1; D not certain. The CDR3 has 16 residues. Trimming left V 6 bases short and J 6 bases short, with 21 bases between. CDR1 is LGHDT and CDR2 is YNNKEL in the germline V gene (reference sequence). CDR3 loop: CASSHNPGGVCNEQFF. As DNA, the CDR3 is TGTGCCAGCAGTCACAACCCGGGTGGGGTATGCAATGAGCAGTTCTTC.

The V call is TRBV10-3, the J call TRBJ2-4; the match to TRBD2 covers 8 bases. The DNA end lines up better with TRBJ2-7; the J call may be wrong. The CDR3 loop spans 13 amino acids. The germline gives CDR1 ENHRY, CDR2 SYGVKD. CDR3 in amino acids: CAISGGGYYEQYF. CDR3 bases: TGTGCCATCAGTGGCGGGGGGTATTACGAGCAGTACTTC.

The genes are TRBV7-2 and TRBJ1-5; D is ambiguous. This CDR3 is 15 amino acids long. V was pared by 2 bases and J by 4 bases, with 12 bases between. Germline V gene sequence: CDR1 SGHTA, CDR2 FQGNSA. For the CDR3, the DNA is TGTGCCAGCAGCTTAACCCGGGCGAAGAATCAGCCCCAGCATTTT. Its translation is CASSLTRAKNQPQHF.

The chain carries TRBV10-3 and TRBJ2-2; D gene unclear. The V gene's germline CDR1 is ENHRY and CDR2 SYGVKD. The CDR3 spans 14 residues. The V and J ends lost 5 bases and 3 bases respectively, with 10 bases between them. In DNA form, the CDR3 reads TGTGCCATCAGTCATGGACGGGACACCGGGGAGCTGTTTTTT. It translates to CAISHGRDTGELFF.

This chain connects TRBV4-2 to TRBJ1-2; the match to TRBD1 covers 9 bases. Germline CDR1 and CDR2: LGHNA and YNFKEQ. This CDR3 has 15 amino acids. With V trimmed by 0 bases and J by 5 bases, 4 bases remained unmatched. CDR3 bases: TGTGCCAGCAGCCAAGAAGACAGGGGGTCTTATGGCTACACCTTC. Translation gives CASSQEDRGSYGYTF.

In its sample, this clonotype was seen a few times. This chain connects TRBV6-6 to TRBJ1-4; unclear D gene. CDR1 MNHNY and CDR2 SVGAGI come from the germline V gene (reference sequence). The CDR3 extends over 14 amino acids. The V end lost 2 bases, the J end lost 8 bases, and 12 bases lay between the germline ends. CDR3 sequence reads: CASSYDIQPEKLFF. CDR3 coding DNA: TGTGCCAGCAGTTACGACATTCAACCGGAAAAACTGTTTTTT.

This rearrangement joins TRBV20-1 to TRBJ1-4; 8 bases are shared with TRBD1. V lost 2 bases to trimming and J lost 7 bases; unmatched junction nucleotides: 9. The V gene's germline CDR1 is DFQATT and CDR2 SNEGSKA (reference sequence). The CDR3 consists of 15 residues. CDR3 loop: CSARTPGQEIEKLFF. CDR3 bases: TGCAGTGCTAGAACTCCGGGACAGGAGATTGAAAAACTGTTTTTT.

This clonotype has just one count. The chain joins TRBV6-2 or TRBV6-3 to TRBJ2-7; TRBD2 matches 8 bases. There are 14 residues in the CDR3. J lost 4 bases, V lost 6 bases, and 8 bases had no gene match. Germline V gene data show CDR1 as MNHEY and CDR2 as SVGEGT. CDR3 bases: TGTGCCAGCAGATCAGCGGGGGCAAAGTACGAGCAGTACTTC. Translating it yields CASRSAGAKYEQYF.